Following are 18 T cell receptor beta chains from one sample sequenced in a study of T cell responses to AZD1222 COVID-19 vaccine. This table comes from immunoSEQ multiplex PCR, and its TCRdb copy is limited to in-frame clones, with some not included. The sample shows roughly 120,000 clones, about nine tenths of them seen only once. Sample: peripheral blood, taken on day 0 of AZD1222 vaccination. The receptors originated from an adult in good health.

The chain has TRBV15 and TRBJ2-2, with D tentatively TRBD2 (6 bases). CDR1 is LNHNV and CDR2 is YYDKDF in the germline V gene (reference sequence). CDR3 length: 15 amino acids. V gave up 6 bases and J gave up 0 bases, with 11 bases separating them. CDR3 in DNA: TGTGCCACCAGGGAGGGCCACTCGAACACCGGGGAGCTGTTTTTT. Protein: CATREGHSNTGELFF.

The rearrangement joins TRBV9 to TRBJ2-5, with unresolved D. V shed 4 bases and J shed 5 bases, with 15 bases lying between them. CDR1 SGDLS and CDR2 YYNGEE come from the germline V gene. This CDR3 comprises 14 residues. In DNA form, the CDR3 reads TGTGCCAGCAGCCCCCTCGGCCTGGGGGAGACCCAGTACTTC. Residues: CASSPLGLGETQYF.

The gene calls are TRBV6-2 or TRBV6-3 and TRBJ1-1, with no clear D. The CDR3 is made up of 12 amino acids. Trimming removed 4 bases at V and 11 bases at J, with 14 bases between. Germline loops: CDR1 MNHEY, CDR2 SVGEGT. In DNA form, the CDR3 reads TGTGCCAGCAGTTCGCCCGGCAGCCTGGCTTTCTTT. Translated: CASSSPGSLAFF.

The chain has TRBV27 and TRBJ2-2; a weak D match, TRBD1 (5 bases). This CDR3 comprises 16 residues. The germline gives CDR1 MNHEY, CDR2 SMNVEV (reference sequence). V was pared by 5 bases and J by 5 bases, with 18 bases between. CDR3 in amino acids: CASSPPGQGGTGELFF. For the CDR3, the DNA is TGTGCCAGCAGTCCACCGGGCCAGGGTGGAACCGGGGAGCTGTTTTTT.

The chain couples TRBV3-1 (or the pseudogene TRBV3-2) to TRBJ2-3, with TRBD2 identical over 12 bases. Germline CDR1 LGHDT, CDR2 YNNKEL (reference sequence). V was clipped by 4 bases and J by 6 bases; unmatched bases: 14. The CDR3 covers 18 residues. The CDR3 DNA reads as TGTGCCAGCAGCCTTTCCAGCCGACTAGCGGGGGAGAGGGATACGCAGTATTTT. It specifies CASSLSSRLAGERDTQYF.

Only one count was recorded for this clone. The J gene is TRBJ1-1, the V gene TRBV11-2; D unclear. From germline, CDR1 is SGHAT and CDR2 FQNNGV. With 0 bases removed from V and 0 bases from J, the gap between germline ends came to 2 bases. The CDR3 totals 13 residues. The CDR3 nucleotides are TGTGCCAGCAGCTTAGATATGAACACTGAAGCTTTCTTT. Residues: CASSLDMNTEAFF.

This chain joins TRBV6-1 and TRBJ1-3, with 9 bases lining up with TRBD1. J lost 11 bases, V lost 5 bases, and 4 bases had no gene match. CDR1 and CDR2 from the germline V gene are MNHNS and SASEGT. The length of the CDR3 is 12 residues. CDR3 amino acids: CASSLDRGAIYF. Here the CDR3 DNA reads TGTGCCAGCAGTTTGGACAGGGGAGCCATATATTTT.

The rearrangement links TRBV6-5 to TRBJ1-6; 7 bases agree with TRBD1. This CDR3 contains 14 residues. The germline V gene encodes CDR1 MNHEY and CDR2 SVGAGI. Trimming removed 2 bases from V and 5 bases from J; junction bases left unmatched: 0. In DNA, the CDR3 is TGTGCCAGCAGTTACCAGGGGGATAATTCACCCCTCCACTTT. It is translated as CASSYQGDNSPLHF.

This clone occurred once. This chain uses TRBV15 with TRBJ1-6; a possible D gene is TRBD1 (5 bases). The CDR3 consists of 14 residues. V dropped 5 bases and J dropped 4 bases, with 9 bases sitting between them. CDR1 and CDR2 (germline): LNHNV, YYDKDF (reference sequence). The CDR3 region is CATSGGAYNSPLHF. CDR3 coding DNA: TGTGCCACCAGCGGCGGGGCTTATAATTCACCCCTCCACTTT.

The chain has TRBV4-3 and TRBJ1-1, with D unresolved. Germline values: CDR1 LGHNA, CDR2 YSLEER. Trimming left V 0 bases short and J 7 bases short, with 9 bases between. The length of the CDR3 is 13 residues. CDR3 loop: CASSQDISFEAFF. CDR3 in DNA: TGCGCCAGCAGCCAAGATATTAGCTTTGAAGCTTTCTTT.

This chain connects TRBV28 to TRBJ2-5, with D maybe TRBD1 (6 bases). The length of the CDR3 is 16 residues. Germline-derived CDR1 and CDR2 are MDHEN and SYDVKM. Trimming removed 6 bases from V and 5 bases from J, with 22 bases in between. CDR3 in DNA: TGTGCCAGCAGGATAGGCGGACAGCGTCGAGGGGAGACCCAGTACTTC. This gives the protein CASRIGGQRRGETQYF.

This clone was picked up a small number of times. The chain links TRBV6-2 or TRBV6-3 to TRBJ2-7, with a tentative D call TRBD1 (6 bases). Germline assignment: CDR1 MNHEY and CDR2 SVGEGT. The V gene lost 3 bases and the J gene lost 2 bases, with 14 bases spanning the gap. This CDR3 is built from 15 residues. The chain's CDR3 is CASSYALDSTYEQYF. CDR3 coding DNA: TGTGCCAGCAGTTATGCCTTGGACAGCACCTACGAGCAGTACTTC.

The V call is TRBV6-2 or TRBV6-3, the J call TRBJ2-7; TRBD1 aligns across 8 bases. The length of the CDR3 is 15 residues. CDR1 and CDR2 from the germline V gene are MNHEY and SVGEGT. V lost 2 bases and J lost 1; bases outside the gene matches: 4. The CDR3 loop is CASSYMTGESYEQYF. The CDR3 bases are TGTGCCAGCAGTTACATGACAGGGGAGTCCTACGAGCAGTACTTC.

The V gene is TRBV7-9, the J gene TRBJ2-1; D unclear. In germline, CDR1 is SEHNR, CDR2 FQNEAQ (reference sequence). V was cut by 5 bases and J by 6 bases, with 11 bases left in between. There are 13 residues in the CDR3. CDR3 coding DNA: TGTGCCAGCAGCCCCTCCCTGCCCAATGAGCAGTTCTTC. As protein: CASSPSLPNEQFF.

The chain recombines TRBV29-1 with TRBJ2-2, with TRBD1 matching over 9 bases. There are 14 residues in the CDR3. Germline V CDR1 and CDR2: SQVTM, ANQGSEA. Germline trimming cut 6 bases from V and 3 bases from J; bases unmatched to any gene: 5. The CDR3 sequence: CSVPTGGDTGELFF. CDR3 nucleotide sequence: TGCAGCGTCCCGACAGGGGGGGACACCGGGGAGCTGTTTTTT.

The gene calls are TRBV14 and TRBJ2-7, with D hard to call. Germline V gives CDR1 SGHDN, CDR2 FVKESK. V lost 1 base and J 1 base, leaving 2 bases between the germline ends. The CDR3 runs 12 residues. Here the CDR3 reads CASSQGSYEQYF. The CDR3 DNA reads TGTGCCAGCAGCCAAGGATCCTACGAGCAGTACTTC.

This chain's CDR3 is CASGQGQGKLFF. CDR3 coding DNA: TGTGCCTCCGGACAGGGACAAGGGAAACTGTTTTTT. The rearrangement links TRBV12-3 or TRBV12-4 to TRBJ1-4; 8 nucleotides agree with TRBD1. Germline trimming cut 11 bases from V and 11 bases from J; bases unmatched to any gene: 10. The CDR3 sequence is 12 residues long.

This rearrangement joins TRBV9 to TRBJ2-5; 7 nucleotides match TRBD2. The CDR3 totals 14 residues. The germline CDR1 and CDR2 sequences are SGDLS and YYNGEE. Germline trimming cut 4 bases from V and 5 bases from J; bases unmatched to any gene: 8. The CDR3 DNA is TGTGCCAGCAGCTTTGGGACTATCGGGGAGACCCAGTACTTC. Its protein product is CASSFGTIGETQYF.